These 27 T cell receptor beta chains were all obtained from the same sample, sequenced in a study of shared clonotypes between healthy human individuals. Naivety among CD8 cells was defined by CD45RO negativity and positive CCR7 selection, thereby excluding terminally differentiated effector memory CD45RA+ cells. The assay was immunoSEQ multiplex PCR, and TCRdb's table has in-frame clones only and misses some. The sample has more than 2 million clones; around 93% are singletons. Specimen: naive CD8+ T cells from PBMCs. These receptors came from a man in his late teens or twenties in good health. Some clones in this sample may be carry-over from other donors' samples.

The chain joins TRBV23-1 to TRBJ2-7, with unresolved D. TRBV23-1 has ORF status, its function being uncertain. The CDR3 runs to 16 residues. V was cut by 0 bases and J by 4 bases, with 16 bases left in between. CDR3 sequence (DNA): TGCGCCAGCAGTCAATCGTCAGCGAGGTTCTTGTACGAGCAGTACTTC. Translating it yields CASSQSSARFLYEQYF.

The gene calls are TRBV29-1 and TRBJ2-1, with no clear D. The CDR3 spans 14 residues. With 0 bases removed from V and 3 bases from J, the gap between germline ends came to 9 bases. Germline V gene lookup returns CDR1 SQVTM and CDR2 ANQGSEA. CDR3 sequence reads: CSVEDPRIYNEQFF. Here the CDR3 DNA reads TGCAGCGTTGAAGACCCCCGAATCTACAATGAGCAGTTCTTC.

This chain joins TRBV14 and TRBJ2-1; 8 bases line up with TRBD2. The CDR3 contains 17 residues. Per the germline V gene, CDR1 is SGHDN and CDR2 is FVKESK. Trimming cost V 4 bases and J 3 bases; bases outside gene matches: 11. The CDR3 nucleotides are TGTGCCAGCAGCCTAGCCCACCGGGAGGGTAGCTACAATGAGCAGTTCTTC. Translating gives CASSLAHREGSYNEQFF.

The rearrangement joins TRBV6-5 to TRBJ1-4; unclear D gene. CDR3 length equals 14 residues. Trimming shortened V by 0 bases and J by 8 bases, and 10 bases separated the two germline ends. The germline V gene has CDR1 MNHEY and CDR2 SVGAGI. The CDR3 DNA reads as TGTGCCAGCAGTTACTCGAGTTACGGGGAAAAACTGTTTTTT. Protein: CASSYSSYGEKLFF.

DNA of the CDR3: TGTGCCAGCAGTACCCTGACAGGTCCTTCCTACGAGCAGTACTTC. Its protein is CASSTLTGPSYEQYF. The chain joins TRBV27 to TRBJ2-7, with D maybe TRBD1 (6 bases). Trimming pared 5 bases from V and 1 base from J, leaving 15 bases between. The CDR3 sequence is 15 residues long. Germline V gene sequence: CDR1 MNHEY, CDR2 SMNVEV (reference sequence).

V usage is TRBV15 and J usage is TRBJ2-7, with 9 bases identical to TRBD2. The CDR3 extends over 17 amino acids. CDR1 and CDR2 (germline): LNHNV, YYDKDF (reference sequence). The V segment lost 3 bases and the J segment 4 bases; nucleotides outside the gene matches: 13. The DNA of the CDR3 is TGTGCCACCAGCAGGGATATGATGACGGCGGGAGGGTACGAGCAGTACTTC. Protein sequence: CATSRDMMTAGGYEQYF.

V usage is TRBV10-3 and J usage is TRBJ1-4, with 10 bases that match TRBD1. Looked up from germline, CDR1 is ENHRY and CDR2 is SYGVKD. The CDR3 length is 15 residues. V was pared by 5 bases and J by 8 bases, with 8 bases of the junction left unmatched. The CDR3 reads CAISSRQGAVEKLFF. CDR3 nucleotides: TGTGCCATCAGTTCAAGACAGGGGGCTGTGGAAAAACTGTTTTTT.

This chain links TRBV28 with TRBJ2-6; D is unresolved. CDR1 and CDR2 from the germline V gene are MDHEN and SYDVKM. This CDR3 spans 15 amino acids. Trimming stripped 7 bases from V and 4 bases from J, with 14 bases between. The CDR3 region is CASTSTLGGANVLTF. The CDR3 bases are TGTGCCAGCACCTCGACCTTGGGGGGGGCCAACGTCCTGACTTTC.

The chain recombines TRBV11-2 with TRBJ2-7; the D is unclear. The germline V gene has CDR1 SGHAT and CDR2 FQNNGV. The length of the CDR3 is 13 residues. Trimming left V 0 bases short and J 5 bases short, with 8 bases between. The CDR3 loop is CASSLEFFHEQYF. Here the CDR3 DNA reads TGTGCCAGCAGCTTAGAGTTTTTCCACGAGCAGTACTTC.

J is TRBJ2-7 and V is TRBV11-2; weak D call: TRBD1 (6 bases). The CDR3 totals 18 residues. Germline V gives CDR1 SGHAT, CDR2 FQNNGV. V shed 5 bases and J shed 0 bases, with 23 bases lying between them. The CDR3 sequence: CASSPGQSIVFYSYEQYF. CDR3 sequence (DNA): TGTGCCAGCAGCCCCGGACAGTCGATCGTTTTTTACTCCTACGAGCAGTACTTC.

This chain uses TRBV7-3 with TRBJ2-1, with a possible D match to TRBD2 (5 bases). Deletions cut 4 bases from V and 0 bases from J, with 16 bases between. Germline CDR1 reads SGHTA; CDR2 reads FQGTGA. This CDR3 has 17 amino acids. This CDR3 reads CASSSKGDRSSYNEQFF. The CDR3 DNA sequence: TGTGCCAGCAGCTCAAAGGGAGATAGGAGCTCCTACAATGAGCAGTTCTTC.

The chain recombines TRBV2 with TRBJ2-1; the match to TRBD2 covers 12 bases. The CDR3 extends over 17 amino acids. Germline V gives CDR1 SNHLY, CDR2 FYNNEI. With 10 bases clipped from V and 0 bases from J, the junction kept 10 bases outside the gene matches. For the CDR3, the DNA is TGTGCCACCACCGGGACTAGCGGGCTGAGCTCCTACAATGAGCAGTTCTTC. It codes for CATTGTSGLSSYNEQFF.

This rearrangement joins TRBV11-2 to TRBJ2-5; 8 nucleotides align to TRBD2. The CDR3 has 16 residues. Germline CDR1 and CDR2: SGHAT and FQNNGV. Losses at the gene ends were 4 bases for V and 4 bases for J; bases not matched to a gene: 11. CDR3 loop: CASSSWGAGAGETQYF. As DNA, the CDR3 is TGTGCCAGCAGCTCTTGGGGAGCGGGAGCGGGAGAGACCCAGTACTTC.

V is TRBV2 and J is TRBJ2-3, with D perhaps matching TRBD1 (5 bases). The CDR3 contains 14 residues. Trimming shortened V by 3 bases and J by 1 base, and 8 bases separated the two germline ends. CDR1 SNHLY and CDR2 FYNNEI come from the germline V gene. The CDR3 here is CASSDGRGTDTQYF. As DNA, the CDR3 is TGTGCCAGCAGTGACGGCAGGGGCACAGATACGCAGTATTTT. The full variable domain, rest sourced from reference TRBV2 and TRBJ2-3, is EPEVTQTPSHQVTQMGQEVILRCVPISNHLYFYWYRQILGQKVEFLVSFYNNEISEKSEIFDDQFSVERPDGSNFTLKIRSTKLEDSAMYFCASSDGRGTDTQYFGPGTRLTVL.

V gene TRBV27 combines with J gene TRBJ1-2; D uncertain. The ends were cut back, 4 bases at V and 4 bases at J, with 10 bases in the middle. The CDR3 is 13 residues long. CDR1 MNHEY and CDR2 SMNVEV come from the germline V gene (reference sequence). For the CDR3, the DNA is TGTGCCAGCAGTTCCATGACGGTCTATGGCTACACCTTC. Translation gives CASSSMTVYGYTF.

J is TRBJ2-7 and V is TRBV7-8; 11 nucleotides match TRBD2. With V trimmed by 1 base and J by 4 bases, 3 bases remained unmatched. The germline V gene encodes CDR1 SGHVS and CDR2 FQNEAQ. This CDR3 spans 15 amino acids. CDR3 protein: CASSLVSSGRYEQYF. DNA of the CDR3: TGTGCCAGCAGCTTAGTATCTAGCGGGAGGTACGAGCAGTACTTC.

The sample holds one count of this clone. The DNA of the CDR3 is TGTGCCAGCAGGGACATAGCGTCGGCCTACGAGCAGTACTTC. This encodes CASRDIASAYEQYF. J is TRBJ2-7 and V is TRBV6-5; possibly TRBD1 or TRBD2 for D (5 bases each). CDR3 size: 14 residues. Germline loops: CDR1 MNHEY, CDR2 SVGAGI. V was cut by 6 bases and J by 2 bases, with 14 bases left in between.

This clone has just one count. This chain links TRBV4-1 with TRBJ2-2; D is undetermined. The germline CDR1 and CDR2 sequences are MGHRA and YSYEKL. This CDR3 spans 16 amino acids. V was trimmed by 1 base and J by 0 bases, leaving 9 bases between them. The CDR3 loop reads CASSQATGANTGELFF. DNA of the CDR3: TGCGCCAGCAGCCAAGCGACCGGAGCGAACACCGGGGAGCTGTTTTTT.

The gene calls are TRBV21-1 and TRBJ1-2; TRBD1 is taken as the D call from the table, unchecked against the DNA. TRBV21-1 corresponds to a pseudogene. The CDR3 totals 15 residues. DNA for the CDR3: TGTGCCAGCAGCCGAATAGGGGACAGGGGCTCTGGCTACACCTTC. Protein sequence: CASSRIGDRGSGYTF.

The rearrangement uses TRBV28 and TRBJ1-2; D may be TRBD1 (6 bases). The CDR3 is 14 amino acids. CDR1 and CDR2 from the germline V gene are MDHEN and SYDVKM. Trimming cost V 6 bases and J 4 bases, with 15 bases left between them. As DNA, the CDR3 is TGTGCCAGCAGCCCCCGGGGGCGAAGCTATGGCTACACCTTC. Translation: CASSPRGRSYGYTF.

This clone appeared a few times. The V call is TRBV7-9, the J call TRBJ1-5; no definite D call. V was clipped by 3 bases and J by 7 bases, with 7 bases between them. The germline CDR1 and CDR2 sequences are SEHNR and FQNEAQ (reference sequence). The CDR3 length is 12 residues. DNA for the CDR3: TGTGCCAGCAGCTTTCCTCGGCAGCCCCAGCATTTT. Protein: CASSFPRQPQHF.

DNA of the CDR3: TGTGCCAGCAGTCCCCGGTCAGGTTACTATGGCTACACCTTC. As protein: CASSPRSGYYGYTF. The V gene is TRBV28, the J gene TRBJ1-2; D ambiguous. CDR3 size: 14 residues. Germline V gives CDR1 MDHEN, CDR2 SYDVKM. Trimming pared 5 bases from V and 3 bases from J, leaving 13 bases between.

V is TRBV7-9 and J is TRBJ2-6; D gene ambiguous. The CDR3 runs to 18 residues. Per germline, CDR1 SEHNR and CDR2 FQNEAQ (reference sequence). The V gene lost 3 bases and the J gene lost 2 bases, with 17 bases spanning the gap. The CDR3 DNA sequence: TGTGCCAGCAGCTTGACCCGGGTCTCAGGCCCTGGGGCCAACGTCCTGACTTTC. Amino acids: CASSLTRVSGPGANVLTF.

The gene calls are TRBV4-3 and TRBJ1-2; TRBD1 is a possible D gene (6 bases). Between the trimmed V and J ends, which lost 3 bases and 4 bases, there was a span of 15 bases. Germline V CDR1 and CDR2: LGHNA, YSLEER. The CDR3 loop spans 15 amino acids. CDR3: CASSQRMSGVYGYTF. The CDR3 coding sequence is TGCGCCAGCAGCCAGAGGATGTCAGGGGTCTATGGCTACACCTTC.

The chain has TRBV5-6 and TRBJ2-2; 9 bases are a match to TRBD1. From germline, CDR1 is SGHDT and CDR2 YYEEEE. V dropped 4 bases and J dropped 3; count of bases not matched to a gene: 7. This CDR3 is 16 amino acids long. The CDR3 spells CASSPGTGWDTGELFF. CDR3 coding DNA: TGTGCCAGCAGCCCCGGGACAGGGTGGGACACCGGGGAGCTGTTTTTT.

The chain carries TRBV4-2 and TRBJ1-1; D is possibly TRBD1 (5 bases). The length of the CDR3 is 15 residues. Germline V gene sequence: CDR1 LGHNA, CDR2 YNFKEQ. Trimming took off 0 bases at V and 5 bases at J, with 13 bases between the two ends. The CDR3 loop reads CASSQDREGRTEAFF. DNA for the CDR3: TGTGCCAGCAGCCAAGATCGGGAGGGGAGGACTGAAGCTTTCTTT.

Turning to this clone: Different DNA sequences within this sample yield the same CDR3. V is TRBV7-9 and J is TRBJ1-1; the D is unclear. In germline, CDR1 is SEHNR, CDR2 FQNEAQ (reference sequence). The CDR3 consists of 12 residues. V was trimmed by 5 bases and J by 0 bases, leaving 4 bases between them. This CDR3 reads CASSPMNTEAFF. For the CDR3, the DNA is TGTGCCAGCAGCCCGATGAACACTGAAGCTTTCTTT. The whole variable domain, remainder taken from reference TRBV7-9 and TRBJ1-1, is DTGVSQNPRHKITKRGQNVTFRCDPISEHNRLYWYRQTLGQGPEFLTYFQNEAQLEKSRLLSDRFSAERPKGSFSTLEIQRTEQGDSAMYLCASSPMNTEAFFGQGTRLTVV.